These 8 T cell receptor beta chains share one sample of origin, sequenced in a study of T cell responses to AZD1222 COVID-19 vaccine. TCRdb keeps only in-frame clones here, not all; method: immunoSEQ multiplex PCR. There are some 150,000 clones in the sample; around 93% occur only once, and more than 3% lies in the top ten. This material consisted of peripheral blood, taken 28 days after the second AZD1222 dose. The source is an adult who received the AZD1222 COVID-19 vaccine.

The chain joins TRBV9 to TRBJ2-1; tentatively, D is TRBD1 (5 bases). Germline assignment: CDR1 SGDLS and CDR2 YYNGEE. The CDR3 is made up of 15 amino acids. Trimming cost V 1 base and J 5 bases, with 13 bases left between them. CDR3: CASSVTTARNNEQFF. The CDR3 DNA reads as TGTGCCAGCAGCGTAACGACAGCGCGGAACAATGAGCAGTTCTTC.

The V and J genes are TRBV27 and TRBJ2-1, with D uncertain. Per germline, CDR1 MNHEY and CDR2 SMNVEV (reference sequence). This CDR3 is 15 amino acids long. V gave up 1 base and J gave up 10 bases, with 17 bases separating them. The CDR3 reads CASSLFAQRAGEQFF. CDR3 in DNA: TGTGCCAGCAGTTTATTCGCTCAAAGGGCAGGAGAGCAGTTCTTC.

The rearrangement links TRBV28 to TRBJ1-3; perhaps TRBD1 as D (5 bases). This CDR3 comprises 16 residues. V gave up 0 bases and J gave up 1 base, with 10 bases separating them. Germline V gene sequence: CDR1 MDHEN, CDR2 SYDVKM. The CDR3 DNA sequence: TGTGCCAGCAGTTTATGGCAGGGTGGGTCTGGAAACACCATATATTTT. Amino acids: CASSLWQGGSGNTIYF.

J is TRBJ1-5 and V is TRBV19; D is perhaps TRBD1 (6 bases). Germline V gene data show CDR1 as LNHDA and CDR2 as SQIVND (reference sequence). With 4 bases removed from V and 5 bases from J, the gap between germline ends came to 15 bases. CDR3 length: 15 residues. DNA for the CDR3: TGTGCCAGTAGTACGGGACGGGACAAGTATCAGCCCCAGCATTTT. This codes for CASSTGRDKYQPQHF.

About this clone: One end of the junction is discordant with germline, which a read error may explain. In DNA form, the CDR3 reads TGTGCCAGTAGAATAGGGCGGACTAGCGGCTACAATGAGCAGTTCTTC. It specifies CASRIGRTSGYNEQFF. J is TRBJ2-1 and V is TRBV19; the match to TRBD2 covers 10 bases. This CDR3 has 16 amino acids. Germline V gene lookup returns CDR1 LNHDA and CDR2 SQIVND (reference sequence).

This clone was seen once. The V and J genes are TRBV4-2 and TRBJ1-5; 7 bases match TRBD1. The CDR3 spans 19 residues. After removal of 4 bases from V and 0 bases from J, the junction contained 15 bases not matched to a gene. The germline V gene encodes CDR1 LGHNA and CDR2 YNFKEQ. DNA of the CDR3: TGTGCCAGCAGCCTAAGAGTCAGGGGGGCGGGGGATAGCAATCAGCCCCAGCATTTT. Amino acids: CASSLRVRGAGDSNQPQHF.

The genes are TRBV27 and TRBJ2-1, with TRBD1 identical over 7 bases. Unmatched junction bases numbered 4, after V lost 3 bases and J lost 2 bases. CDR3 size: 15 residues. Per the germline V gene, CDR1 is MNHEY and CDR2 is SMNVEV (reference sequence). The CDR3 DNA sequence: TGTGCCAGCAGTTTCGGGACAGCTGCCTACAATGAGCAGTTCTTC. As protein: CASSFGTAAYNEQFF.

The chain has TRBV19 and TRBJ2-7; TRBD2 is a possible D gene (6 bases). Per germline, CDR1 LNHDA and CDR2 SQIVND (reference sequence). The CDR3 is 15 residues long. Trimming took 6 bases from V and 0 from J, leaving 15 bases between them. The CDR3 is CASRAAGTGSYEQYF. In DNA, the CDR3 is TGTGCCAGTAGGGCCGCCGGGACTGGCTCCTACGAGCAGTACTTC.